This T cell receptor (beta chain) was recorded in a study of response to subunit inactivated influenza vaccine. General observations from the study: It was the authors' suggestion that each seasonal influenza vaccination recruits few new T cells.

Germline CDR1 and CDR2: DFQATT and SNEGSKA (reference sequence). The CDR3 covers 14 residues. V lost 0 bases to trimming and J lost 4 bases; unmatched junction nucleotides: 6. Details on this clonotype: Its antigen is currently unknown.

TCRdb re-called the RT-PCR reads with MiXCR, one entry per CDR3 protein. The table shows 550,000 to 800,000 distinct CDR3 sequences, with over 11% occurring only once. This specimen consisted of PBMCs from blood, obtained around two weeks before vaccination. The receptor comes from a man over 45 who received an inactivated influenza vaccine. V is TRBV20-1 and J is TRBJ2-7; 7 bases line up with TRBD2. In DNA, the CDR3 is TGCAGTGCTAGAGATTCGGCTAGCGGATACGAGCAGTACTTC. Its translation: CSARDSASGYEQYF.